The sequence of this T cell receptor beta chain was determined in a study of graft-versus-host responses after intestinal transplantation. Turning to the study itself: Multivisceral, liver-intestinal, or isolated intestinal transplants were received by the recipients. The study gave all recipients anti-thymocyte globulin induction, then tacrolimus and steroids for three to four years. Study observations and caveats: GvH clone levels peaked in circulation, and this peak was associated with early post-transplant HvG declines.

As for this clone: Its antigen is not identified.

Libraries were prepared by immunoSEQ multiplex PCR; TCRdb keeps only in-frame clonotypes and omits some of them. The sample yields approximately 130,000 clones, roughly nine tenths seen once. This TCR was recovered from a human donor who received an intestinal transplant. Sample: unstimulated CD4+ T cells sorted from spleen or lymph node cells, taken before intestinal transplant.

The CDR3, as DNA: TGTGCCAGCATTATAGAGACTAGCCGAGAGGTCCCCCAGTACTTC. This codes for CASIIETSREVPQYF. The rearrangement joins TRBV2 to TRBJ2-5, with 7 bases matching TRBD2. Germline V gene sequence: CDR1 SNHLY, CDR2 FYNNEI. J lost 9 bases, V lost 7 bases, and 17 bases had no gene match. This CDR3 comprises 15 residues.